The 18 T cell receptor beta chains below were found in one sample sequenced in a study of identifying expanded T cells in peripheral blood. The protocol was immunoSEQ multiplex PCR, while the TCRdb copy is restricted to in-frame clones and leaves out a portion. The table shows about 85,000 clones, with around nine tenths occurring only once. The specimen was blood. The receptors were gathered from a person aged 18 to 69 in good health.

This sequence joins TRBV9 and TRBJ2-1; the D gene is possibly TRBD2 (6 bases). The length of the CDR3 is 13 residues. Germline assignment: CDR1 SGDLS and CDR2 YYNGEE. V was pared by 4 bases and J by 7 bases, with 12 bases between. In DNA, the CDR3 is TGTGCCAGCAGCTACGGGAGTATGAATGAGCAGTTCTTC. It codes for CASSYGSMNEQFF. Full variable domain (rest looked up from reference TRBV9 and TRBJ2-1): DSGVTQTPKHLITATGQRVTLRCSPRSGDLSVYWYQQSLDQGLQFLIQYYNGEERAKGNILERFSAQQFPDLHSELNLSSLELGDSALYFCASSYGSMNEQFFGPGTRLTVL.

DNA for the CDR3: TGTGCCAGCAGTTACGCCAGCGGGAGCTCCTACGAGCAGTACTTC. Amino acid sequence: CASSYASGSSYEQYF. The chain combines TRBV6-6 with TRBJ2-5; 8 nucleotides align to TRBD2. The J call is in doubt because the DNA end fits TRBJ2-7 better. From germline, CDR1 is MNHNY and CDR2 SVGAGI (reference sequence). The CDR3 consists of 15 residues.

The V call is TRBV7-3, the J call TRBJ2-3, with TRBD1 identical over 7 bases. The ends lost 6 bases at V and 5 bases at J; junction bases unmatched: 8. This CDR3 region has 14 residues. The germline CDR1 and CDR2 sequences are SGHTA and FQGTGA. The CDR3 loop is CASRSDRAGDTQYF. Written as DNA, the CDR3 is TGTGCCAGCAGGTCCGACAGGGCCGGAGATACGCAGTATTTT.

J is TRBJ2-2 and V is TRBV5-4; unclear D gene. The germline V gene encodes CDR1 SGHNT and CDR2 YYREEE (reference sequence). This CDR3 region has 13 residues. The germline V and J ends were trimmed by 2 bases and 7 bases, with 9 bases remaining between them. The DNA of the CDR3 is TGTGCCAGCAGCTTAAGGTGGGGCGGGGAGCTGTTTTTT. This codes for CASSLRWGGELFF. Filled out from reference TRBV5-4 and TRBJ2-2, the complete variable domain reads ETGVTQSPTHLIKTRGQQVTLRCSSQSGHNTVSWYQQALGQGPQFIFQYYREEENGRGNFPPRFSGLQFPNYSSELNVNALELDDSALYLCASSLRWGGELFFGEGSRLTVL.

The DNA for the CDR3 is TGTGCCAGCAGCTTACAGGGGCTGGGTTTGGACACTGAAGCTTTCTTT. This encodes CASSLQGLGLDTEAFF. V usage is TRBV7-2 and J usage is TRBJ1-1; a weak D match, TRBD1 (6 bases). V dropped 2 bases and J dropped 3 bases, with 16 bases sitting between them. The germline V gene encodes CDR1 SGHTA and CDR2 FQGNSA. This CDR3 spans 16 amino acids.

The chain links TRBV10-1 to TRBJ1-5, with 7 positions matching TRBD1. CDR1 is WNHNN and CDR2 is SYGVQD in the germline V gene (reference sequence). After removal of 8 bases from V and 8 bases from J, the junction contained 6 bases not matched to a gene. The CDR3 is 12 amino acids. The CDR3 coding sequence is TGCGCCAGCTTACAGGGGATCAAGCCCCAGCATTTT. This encodes CASLQGIKPQHF.

The V gene is TRBV28, the J gene TRBJ2-7; D is ambiguous. V was pared by 2 bases and J by 6 bases, with 14 bases between. Germline V gives CDR1 MDHEN, CDR2 SYDVKM. This CDR3 has 14 residues. In nucleotides, the CDR3 is TGTGCCAGCAGTTTAGGGGTAGGTTTTACCGAGCAGTACTTC. Encoded protein: CASSLGVGFTEQYF.

This clone was picked up a small number of times. The chain has TRBV7-3 and TRBJ1-1; D call uncertain. V dropped 0 bases and J dropped 2 bases, with 4 bases sitting between them. This CDR3 contains 13 residues. Per germline, CDR1 SGHTA and CDR2 FQGTGA. The CDR3 DNA follows: TGTGCCAGCAGCTTAACGACAAACACTGAAGCTTTCTTT. This translates into CASSLTTNTEAFF.

The J gene is TRBJ2-1, the V gene TRBV7-2, with D perhaps TRBD2 (6 bases). The CDR3 covers 16 residues. The germline gives CDR1 SGHTA, CDR2 FQGNSA. With 5 bases removed from V and 0 bases from J, the gap between germline ends came to 14 bases. The CDR3 loop is CASSLGRSSSYNEQFF. The DNA for the CDR3 is TGTGCCAGCAGCCTAGGGAGGTCGAGCTCCTACAATGAGCAGTTCTTC.

The chain combines TRBV6-1 with TRBJ2-5, with TRBD1 identical over 8 bases. CDR3 length equals 16 residues. The V gene's germline CDR1 is MNHNS and CDR2 SASEGT. V dropped 4 bases and J dropped 5; count of bases not matched to a gene: 12. Here the CDR3 reads CASSAQGALPLETQYF. In nucleotides, the CDR3 is TGTGCCAGCAGTGCCCAGGGGGCACTCCCTTTGGAGACCCAGTACTTC.

In this sample, this clone turned up once. The DNA for the CDR3 is TGCGCCAGCAGCTTGGAGGGGGCTGGGTACAATGAGCAGTTCTTC. Protein sequence: CASSLEGAGYNEQFF. The rearrangement links TRBV5-1 to TRBJ2-1, with TRBD1 identical over 7 bases. The V gene end was trimmed by 0 bases and the J gene end by 4 bases; junction bases not matched to a gene: 4. Germline V gives CDR1 SGHRS, CDR2 YFSETQ. This CDR3 is 15 amino acids long.

A note on this clone: A junction end diverges from the germline sequence, so it may reflect a read error. In DNA form, the CDR3 reads TGCGCAGGGGCTAGTGGTAATTCACCCCTCCACTTT. Translation gives CAGASGNSPLHF. This chain joins TRBV5-4 and TRBJ1-6, with D perhaps matching TRBD1 (6 bases). The CDR3 contains 12 residues. Germline V gives CDR1 SGHNT, CDR2 YYREEE (reference sequence). Filled out from reference TRBV5-4 and TRBJ1-6, the complete variable domain reads ETGVTQSPTHLIKTRGQQVTLRCSSQSGHNTVSWYQQALGQGPQFIFQYYREEENGRGNFPPRFSGLQFPNYSSELNVNALELDDSALYLCAGASGNSPLHFGNGTRLTVT.

The V gene is TRBV7-9, the J gene TRBJ2-3; 10 bases match TRBD2. Germline assignment: CDR1 SEHNR and CDR2 FQNEAQ (reference sequence). The J segment lost 1 base and the V segment lost 3 bases, leaving 13 bases of the junction unmatched. The CDR3 has 19 residues. CDR3 residues: CASSLARASGSMGTDTQYF. The CDR3 DNA is TGTGCCAGCAGCTTGGCCAGGGCTAGCGGGAGTATGGGCACAGATACGCAGTATTTT.

V and J are TRBV11-2 and TRBJ2-1; 9 bases are a match to TRBD2. CDR3 length: 14 amino acids. J gave up 4 bases and V 4 bases, and 2 bases lay outside the gene matches. Germline CDR1 reads SGHAT; CDR2 reads FQNNGV. The CDR3 nucleotides read TGTGCCAGCAGCTACAGCGGGGGGTACAATGAGCAGTTCTTC. It translates to CASSYSGGYNEQFF. The entire variable domain, with the rest obtained from reference TRBV11-2 and TRBJ2-1, is as follows: EAGVAQSPRYKIIEKRQSVAFWCNPISGHATLYWYQQILGQGPKLLIQFQNNGVVDDSQLPKDRFSAERLKGVDSTLKIQPAKLEDSAVYLCASSYSGGYNEQFFGPGTRLTVL.

The J gene is TRBJ2-3, the V gene TRBV4-1; D might be TRBD2 (6 bases). CDR3 length: 15 amino acids. The germline gives CDR1 MGHRA, CDR2 YSYEKL. The germline V and J ends were trimmed by 0 bases and 3 bases, with 10 bases remaining between them. Here the CDR3 DNA reads TGCGCCAGCAGCCAAGAACCCGGGAGAACAGATACGCAGTATTTT. Protein sequence: CASSQEPGRTDTQYF.

This rearrangement joins TRBV5-1 to TRBJ2-7, with TRBD1 identical over 7 bases. This CDR3 has 15 residues. The ends lost 0 bases at V and 3 bases at J; junction bases unmatched: 6. CDR1 and CDR2 from the germline V gene are SGHRS and YFSETQ. DNA of the CDR3: TGCGCCAGCAGCTTGGTGGGGACAGAACGCTACGAGCAGTACTTC. Protein sequence: CASSLVGTERYEQYF.

This clone was recorded only once. V gene TRBV4-3 combines with J gene TRBJ1-2; D is unresolved. The ends were cut back, 1 base at V and 3 bases at J, with 9 bases in the middle. This CDR3 comprises 14 residues. Germline V gives CDR1 LGHNA, CDR2 YSLEER. The CDR3 DNA is TGCGCCAGCAGCCAAGCGATTAGCTACTATGGCTACACCTTC. It specifies CASSQAISYYGYTF.

The chain is built from TRBV7-2 and TRBJ1-1, with a possible D match to TRBD1 (6 bases). Germline V gives CDR1 SGHTA, CDR2 FQGNSA. The CDR3 loop spans 14 amino acids. V was cut by 5 bases and J by 2 bases, with 12 bases left in between. CDR3 coding DNA: TGTGCCAGCAGCCCCCAGACAGGTAACACTGAAGCTTTCTTT. Its translation is CASSPQTGNTEAFF.